The 16 T cell receptor beta chains below all came from one sample that was sequenced in a study of response to subunit inactivated influenza vaccine. MiXCR, applied by TCRdb to the RT-PCR reads, yields one record per CDR3 protein. This sample yields hundreds of thousands of distinct CDR3 sequences, of which around a sixth are seen a single time; 11% belongs to the top ten. The material was PBMCs from blood, obtained 11 to 12 days after vaccination. Source of these receptors: a man aged 50-59 years who received an inactivated influenza vaccine.

This clonotype was found many times. The junction differs from germline at one of its ends, possibly a read error. In DNA, the CDR3 is TGCGCCAGCAGCTTGGATGGCACAGATACGCAGTATTTT. Amino acids: CASSLDGTDTQYF. The chain couples TRBV7-9 to TRBJ2-3; D gene unclear. The germline V gene encodes CDR1 SEHNR and CDR2 FQNEAQ (reference sequence). This CDR3 has 13 amino acids.

This clonotype was detected once. The CDR3 sequence is CASSWRSPGTGSYNEQFF. DNA of the CDR3: TGCGCCAGCAGCTGGAGGAGCCCTGGGACTGGTTCCTACAATGAGCAGTTCTTC. V is TRBV5-1 and J is TRBJ2-1; tentative D call: TRBD2 (6 bases). Germline CDR1 is SGHRS and CDR2 is YFSETQ. Deletions cut 3 bases from V and 1 base from J, with 20 bases between. The CDR3 extends over 18 amino acids.

The CDR3, as DNA: TGTGCCAGCAGCCCGCTGGGACAGGGGCTCGAGACCCAGTACTTC. Encoded protein: CASSPLGQGLETQYF. The chain joins TRBV5-5 to TRBJ2-5; 10 nucleotides agree with TRBD1. Germline CDR1 and CDR2: SGHKS and YYEKEE (reference sequence). This CDR3 comprises 15 residues. The V segment lost 4 bases and the J segment 5 bases; nucleotides outside the gene matches: 8.

This chain joins TRBV6-5 and TRBJ1-5; D ambiguous. Germline CDR1 and CDR2: MNHEY and SVGAGI. This CDR3 contains 13 residues. The V end was cut by 5 bases, the J end by 5 bases, with 10 bases between. DNA for the CDR3: TGTGCCAGCAGTGGTACTCGGGATCAGCCCCAGCATTTT. Translating it yields CASSGTRDQPQHF.

This clonotype occurred a few times. This chain uses TRBV7-2 with TRBJ1-2; D is undetermined. Trimming shortened V by 1 base and J by 4 bases, and 13 bases separated the two germline ends. The CDR3 covers 15 residues. Germline V lookup: CDR1 SGHTA, CDR2 FQGNSA. The CDR3 sequence: CASSLGPTPIYGYTF. CDR3 nucleotide sequence: TGTGCCAGCAGCTTAGGACCCACTCCTATCTATGGCTACACCTTC.

The chain links TRBV12-3 or TRBV12-4 to TRBJ2-7; no definite D call. CDR3 size: 14 residues. Trimming took off 5 bases at V and 4 bases at J, with 15 bases between the two ends. The CDR3 DNA sequence: TGTGCCAGCAGTGGCCGGGTCCGAAGGTACGAGCAGTACTTC. Its protein product is CASSGRVRRYEQYF.

This clonotype has a handful of counts. The V gene is TRBV4-1, the J gene TRBJ1-3; D call uncertain. The germline CDR1 and CDR2 sequences are MGHRA and YSYEKL. V was trimmed by 0 bases and J by 7 bases, leaving 19 bases between them. This CDR3 contains 17 residues. Written as DNA, the CDR3 is TGCGCCAGCAGCCAAGATCTGGAGAGATCCGGCGCGAACACCATATATTTT. This encodes CASSQDLERSGANTIYF.

The chain carries TRBV7-9 and TRBJ1-2; D call uncertain. The length of the CDR3 is 14 residues. V was trimmed by 5 bases and J by 6 bases, leaving 16 bases between them. The germline CDR1 and CDR2 sequences are SEHNR and FQNEAQ (reference sequence). The CDR3 reads CASSPIREIDGYTF. CDR3 in DNA: TGTGCCAGCAGCCCCATCCGGGAAATCGATGGCTACACCTTC.

The V and J genes are TRBV11-2 and TRBJ2-5; 7 nucleotides line up with TRBD1. CDR1 SGHAT and CDR2 FQNNGV come from the germline V gene. The CDR3 contains 18 residues. Trimming removed 5 bases from V and 0 bases from J; junction bases left unmatched: 15. CDR3 protein: CASSTTIGTDVYQETQYF. CDR3 in DNA: TGTGCCAGCAGCACTACAATCGGGACAGATGTGTACCAAGAGACCCAGTACTTC.

In its sample, this clonotype was seen a few times. The chain joins TRBV6-2 or TRBV6-3 to TRBJ1-1; no clear D. Germline V gene lookup returns CDR1 MNHEY and CDR2 SVGEGT. The CDR3 loop spans 16 amino acids. V dropped 4 bases and J dropped 3 bases, with 18 bases sitting between them. The CDR3: CASSWYPRVTDTEAFF. CDR3 DNA sequence: TGTGCCAGCAGTTGGTACCCGAGGGTGACGGACACTGAAGCTTTCTTT.

The chain carries TRBV7-9 and TRBJ2-7; 10 bases align to TRBD1. The CDR3 is 15 amino acids. With 2 bases clipped from V and 6 bases from J, the junction kept 7 bases outside the gene matches. CDR1 and CDR2 (germline): SEHNR, FQNEAQ (reference sequence). The CDR3 reads CASSLTGTGASEQYF. DNA of the CDR3: TGTGCCAGCAGCTTAACCGGGACAGGGGCCTCCGAGCAGTACTTC.

This clonotype was counted only a few times. The chain links TRBV20-1 to TRBJ2-7; D not certain. In germline, CDR1 is DFQATT, CDR2 SNEGSKA (reference sequence). The CDR3 spans 13 residues. Trimming pared 1 base from V and 7 bases from J, leaving 14 bases between. Written as DNA, the CDR3 is TGCAGTGCTAGAGTTAGACACCTAGTTGAGCAGTACTTC. Its translation: CSARVRHLVEQYF.

The rearrangement joins TRBV12-3 or TRBV12-4 to TRBJ2-5, with TRBD1 as a possible D gene (6 bases). The CDR3 extends over 14 amino acids. The V gene lost 4 bases and the J gene lost 5 bases, with 14 bases spanning the gap. As DNA, the CDR3 is TGTGCCAGCAGTTATCGCAGGGGCGGTGAGACCCAGTACTTC. It codes for CASSYRRGGETQYF.

The V call is TRBV29-1, the J call TRBJ1-4; 12 bases agree with TRBD1. Germline V gene sequence: CDR1 SQVTM, CDR2 ANQGSEA. The trim removed 4 bases at V and 6 bases at J, leaving 12 bases unmatched. The CDR3 covers 17 residues. This CDR3 is CSVGQFGTGGFDEKLFF. The CDR3 bases are TGCAGCGTTGGACAATTCGGGACAGGGGGCTTTGATGAAAAACTGTTTTTT.

The V call is TRBV28, the J call TRBJ2-7; 7 bases match TRBD2. This CDR3 spans 16 amino acids. J lost 3 bases, V lost 1 base, and 9 bases had no gene match. Germline V lookup: CDR1 MDHEN, CDR2 SYDVKM. This chain's CDR3 is CASSLFGGRDHYEQYF. The CDR3 nucleotides are TGTGCCAGCAGTTTATTCGGCGGGAGAGACCACTACGAGCAGTACTTC.

This clonotype was seen only a few times. The chain recombines TRBV7-2 with TRBJ2-3, with D possibly matching TRBD1 (6 bases). The CDR3 consists of 14 residues. V gave up 5 bases and J gave up 2 bases, with 11 bases separating them. Germline-derived CDR1 and CDR2 are SGHTA and FQGNSA. This chain's CDR3 is CASSRTAFTDTQYF. The CDR3 DNA follows: TGTGCCAGCAGCCGGACAGCTTTCACAGATACGCAGTATTTT. The whole variable domain, remainder taken from reference TRBV7-2 and TRBJ2-3, is GAGVSQSPSNKVTEKGKDVELRCDPISGHTALYWYRQSLGQGLEFLIYFQGNSAPDKSGLPSDRFSAERTGGSVSTLTIQRTQQEDSAVYLCASSRTAFTDTQYFGPGTRLTVL.